This T cell receptor (beta chain) is from a study of blood T cell repertoires in COVID-19. This CDR3 region has 14 residues. V lost 5 bases, J lost 2 bases, and 4 bases stayed unmatched. Per germline, CDR1 MDHEN and CDR2 SYDVKM. Assay used: immunoSEQ multiplex PCR; TCRdb lists only in-frame clones, some missing. The sample consists of approximately 220,000 clones, 65% to 85% of them appearing once. This clone is a singleton in its sample. This receptor was obtained from a woman between 35 and 50 years old who had recovered from COVID-19. The sequenced sample was PBMCs or T cells enriched from blood (not recorded which). The rearrangement uses TRBV28 and TRBJ2-3; 7 bases are shared with TRBD1. DNA for the CDR3: TGTGCCAGCAGTCCCAGGGGGTACACAGATACGCAGTATTTT. Amino acids: CASSPRGYTDTQYF. Combining the CDR3 with reference TRBV28 and TRBJ2-3 gives the whole variable domain DVKVTQSSRYLVKRTGEKVFLECVQDMDHENMFWYRQDPGLGLRLIYFSYDVKMKEKGDIPEGYSVSREKKERFSLILESASTNQTSMYLCASSPRGYTDTQYFGPGTRLTVL.